This T cell receptor beta chain was sequenced for a study of patients and donors after allogeneic stem cell transplantation. TCRdb re-analysed the RT-PCR reads in MiXCR, keeping a single row per CDR3 protein. The sample has 400,000 to 500,000 distinct CDR3 sequences, roughly 17% seen once. This clonotype appeared many times. The V gene's germline CDR1 is DFQATT and CDR2 SNEGSKA (reference sequence). Deletions cut 1 base from V and 1 base from J, with 11 bases between. The CDR3 spans 15 residues. Sequenced: blood, either unsorted or a sorted T cell fraction (not recorded which). The source of this sequence is a human donor who was either an allogeneic HSCT recipient or a stem cell or donor lymphocyte infusion donor (not recorded which). It is not recorded whose cells these are; they may come from a transplant donor. The chain carries TRBV20-1 and TRBJ1-5; D not certain. The CDR3 coding sequence is TGCAGTGCTAGAGCCCCGACTGGGAGCAATCAGCCCCAGCATTTT. It codes for CSARAPTGSNQPQHF.